Listed here are 3 T cell receptor beta chains from one sample, sequenced in a study of T cell repertoires in cytomegalovirus infection. TCRdb used MiXCR to reprocess the reads, holding one entry per CDR3 protein. The top ten clones hold about 92% of a sample with under 90,000 distinct CDR3 sequences, more than 40% of them seen once. These receptors lack a known antigen. The source was CD8+ T cells from cultured PBMCs, collected from culture after CMV antigen stimulation. The receptors come from a human donor in good health (CMV status not recorded). Some clones in this sample may be carry-over from other donors' samples.

This chain uses TRBV7-9 with TRBJ2-3; D may correspond to TRBD1 or TRBD2 (5 bases each). Germline V gene data show CDR1 as SEHNR and CDR2 as FQNEAQ (reference sequence). The CDR3 runs 17 residues. Trimming took 0 bases from V and 1 from J, leaving 14 bases between them. The CDR3 DNA follows: TGTGCCAGCAGCTTAGCCCTTGGGGGACGGGGCACAGATACGCAGTATTTT. Amino acids: CASSLALGGRGTDTQYF.

This chain connects TRBV19 to TRBJ1-5; tentatively, D is TRBD1 (6 bases). Trimming removed 2 bases at V and 3 bases at J, with 11 bases between. CDR3 length: 15 residues. Germline loops: CDR1 LNHDA, CDR2 SQIVND (reference sequence). The CDR3 region has the DNA TGTGCCAGTAGTATATCAGGGGCGAACAATCAGCCCCAGCATTTT. This gives the protein CASSISGANNQPQHF.

This chain joins TRBV7-1 and TRBJ2-7; D unclear. TRBV7-1 qualifies as an ORF whose function is uncertain. CDR3 size: 12 residues. Trimming cost V 5 bases and J 4 bases, with 9 bases left between them. The CDR3 coding sequence is TGTGCCAGCAGCCCAGACGCATACGAGCAGTACTTC. Its protein is CASSPDAYEQYF.